One sample yielded the 30 T cell receptor beta chains listed below, sequenced in a study of T cells in Graves' hyperthyroidism and ophthalmopathy. TCR beta CDR3 sequences were amplified from RNA transcripts. The HTBI primer set served for first-round RT-PCR of the TCR CDR3. TCRdb called the multiplex PCR reads again in MiXCR, with one record for every CDR3 protein. The data hold approximately 700,000 distinct CDR3 sequences, with 45% observed a single time. The sample consisted of peripheral blood or thyroid tissue (not recorded which). All receptors come from an adult man with Graves' disease, either hyperthyroidism or ophthalmopathy (not recorded which).

This rearrangement joins TRBV20-1 to TRBJ2-5; the D is unclear. Trimming removed 1 base at V and 5 bases at J, with 11 bases between. The CDR3 loop spans 13 amino acids. The germline V gene has CDR1 DFQATT and CDR2 SNEGSKA (reference sequence). In nucleotides, the CDR3 is TGCAGTGCTAGAGGGGTGGGCAGGGAGACCCAGTACTTC. Encoded protein: CSARGVGRETQYF.

This clonotype appeared a few times. The chain employs TRBV11-2 and TRBJ2-5, with D perhaps TRBD2 (5 bases). Germline CDR1 and CDR2: SGHAT and FQNNGV. CDR3 size: 17 residues. The germline V and J ends were trimmed by 4 bases and 1 base, with 19 bases remaining between them. Here the CDR3 reads CASSSSRAGRSQETQYF. The CDR3 nucleotides are TGTGCCAGCAGCTCCTCTAGGGCGGGCCGGTCCCAAGAGACCCAGTACTTC.

The genes are TRBV7-9 and TRBJ1-1; 7 bases line up with TRBD1. Germline loops: CDR1 SEHNR, CDR2 FQNEAQ (reference sequence). V lost 5 bases to trimming and J lost 2 bases; unmatched junction nucleotides: 8. This CDR3 spans 15 amino acids. For the CDR3, the DNA is TGTGCCAGCAGCCCCCGGGACAGCCTTAACACTGAAGCTTTCTTT. Encoded protein: CASSPRDSLNTEAFF.

The V gene is TRBV12-3 or TRBV12-4, the J gene TRBJ1-1, with no clear D. This CDR3 has 13 amino acids. V lost 6 bases to trimming and J lost 5 bases, with 13 bases between them. Here the CDR3 reads CASSTGYGTEAFF. The CDR3 region has the DNA TGTGCCAGCAGCACGGGTTATGGGACTGAAGCTTTCTTT.

The chain uses TRBV7-3 and TRBJ1-3; tentatively, D is TRBD1 (5 bases). Germline CDR1 is SGHTA and CDR2 is FQGTGA. V was cut by 1 base and J by 3 bases, with 16 bases left in between. CDR3 size: 17 residues. The DNA of the CDR3 is TGTGCCAGCAGCTTAAGTCCGGCAGGGAGCTATGGAAACACCATATATTTT. Residues: CASSLSPAGSYGNTIYF.

This clonotype was picked up many times. The chain combines TRBV9 with TRBJ1-3; no clear D gene. This CDR3 comprises 15 residues. Trimming stripped 3 bases from V and 0 bases from J, with 10 bases between. Germline-derived CDR1 and CDR2 are SGDLS and YYNGEE. The CDR3 region is CASSGPSSSGNTIYF. In nucleotides, the CDR3 is TGTGCCAGCAGCGGTCCCTCGAGCTCTGGAAACACCATATATTTT.

About this clonotype: Sequence at one end of the junction differs from germline and may be a read error. The chain uses TRBV10-3 and TRBJ1-5, with 7 bases matching TRBD1. This CDR3 contains 14 residues. CDR1 ENHRY and CDR2 SYGVKD come from the germline V gene. CDR3 amino acids: CASSETDRSKPQHF. Here the CDR3 DNA reads TGTGCCAGCAGTGAAACGGACAGGTCGAAGCCCCAGCATTTT.

The chain couples TRBV7-6 to TRBJ2-7, with 10 positions matching TRBD2. In germline, CDR1 is SGHVS, CDR2 FNYEAQ. There are 16 residues in the CDR3. The ends lost 2 bases at V and 4 bases at J; junction bases unmatched: 8. CDR3 region: CASSLSGLAALYEQYF. The CDR3 DNA reads as TGTGCCAGCAGCTTAAGCGGACTAGCGGCCTTATACGAGCAGTACTTC. Full variable domain (outside the CDR3, taken from reference TRBV7-6 and TRBJ2-7): GAGVSQSPRYKVTKRGQDVALRCDPISGHVSLYWYRQALGQGPEFLTYFNYEAQQDKSGLPNDRFSAERPEGSISTLTIQRTEQRDSAMYRCASSLSGLAALYEQYFGPGTRLTVT.

The V and J genes are TRBV7-9 and TRBJ1-2; D is possibly TRBD1 (5 bases). The ends were cut back, 8 bases at V and 2 bases at J, with 18 bases in the middle. The CDR3 contains 15 residues. Germline CDR1 is SEHNR and CDR2 is FQNEAQ (reference sequence). The CDR3 loop is CASSPVGDGNYGYTF. CDR3 DNA sequence: TGTGCCAGCTCACCAGTGGGGGACGGAAACTATGGCTACACCTTC.

This chain uses TRBV7-2 with TRBJ2-2; 7 bases match TRBD1. Germline values: CDR1 SGHTA, CDR2 FQGNSA. With V trimmed by 4 bases and J by 7 bases, 12 bases remained unmatched. The CDR3 sequence is 16 residues long. The CDR3 bases are TGTGCCAGCAGCTCACAGGGGCCCAACGGAGGCGGGGAGCTGTTTTTT. Residues: CASSSQGPNGGGELFF.

Remarks on this clonotype: A much larger clone differs by one base, so this may be a read error. This sequence joins TRBV14 and TRBJ1-6; D unresolved. Germline CDR1 and CDR2: SGHDN and FVKESK. The CDR3 contains 16 residues. The CDR3 region has the DNA TGTGCCGGCAGCCCCCGATTGATAGGGTATAATTCACCCCTCCACTTT. Its translation is CAGSPRLIGYNSPLHF. The variable domain in full, with the rest retrieved from reference TRBV14 and TRBJ1-6, is EAGVTQFPSHSVIEKGQTVTLRCDPISGHDNLYWYRRVMGKEIKFLLHFVKESKQDESGMPNNRFLAERTGGTYSTLKVQPAELEDSGVYFCAGSPRLIGYNSPLHFGNGTRLTVT.

This clonotype appeared a few times. The chain employs TRBV19 and TRBJ1-1; no definite D call. The CDR3 length is 16 residues. The germline V and J ends were trimmed by 3 bases and 0 bases, with 14 bases remaining between them. In germline, CDR1 is LNHDA, CDR2 SQIVND (reference sequence). The CDR3 region is CASSIIPRRMNTEAFF. The CDR3 bases are TGTGCCAGTAGTATCATCCCTAGAAGAATGAACACTGAAGCTTTCTTT.

The J gene is TRBJ2-5, the V gene TRBV11-3, with TRBD2 matching over 7 bases. The CDR3 length is 16 residues. The germline gives CDR1 SGHNT, CDR2 YENEEA. The V segment lost 7 bases and the J segment 2 bases; nucleotides outside the gene matches: 13. The CDR3 DNA follows: TGTGCCAGCACCCAAATTGGGGCTAGCGGACAAGAGACCCAGTACTTC. Amino acids: CASTQIGASGQETQYF.

The chain uses TRBV15 and TRBJ1-4; D possibly corresponds to TRBD1 (5 bases). Trimming cost V 1 base and J 14 bases, with 8 bases left between them. The germline V gene has CDR1 LNHNV and CDR2 YYDKDF (reference sequence). The CDR3 extends over 11 amino acids. CDR3 bases: TGTGCCACCAGCAGAGCAGGGAGGCTGTTTTTT. Amino acids: CATSRAGRLFF.

The chain has TRBV7-9 and TRBJ1-1, with D tentatively TRBD1 (5 bases). This CDR3 spans 15 amino acids. Between the trimmed V and J ends, which lost 6 bases and 1 base, there was a span of 15 bases. Germline CDR1 SEHNR, CDR2 FQNEAQ (reference sequence). The CDR3 protein is CASSIGPQGNTEAFF. The CDR3 region has the DNA TGTGCCAGCAGTATTGGGCCCCAGGGGAACACTGAAGCTTTCTTT.

This sequence joins TRBV29-1 and TRBJ1-1; possibly TRBD1 for D (6 bases). V was shortened by 5 bases and J by 11 bases, with 15 bases between the two germline ends. CDR1 is SQVTM, CDR2 ANQGSEA, per germline. The CDR3 sequence is 11 residues long. CDR3 sequence: CSVKQGMRAFF. The CDR3 DNA follows: TGCAGCGTTAAACAGGGAATGAGGGCTTTCTTT.

J is TRBJ1-2 and V is TRBV7-2; weak D call: TRBD1 (5 bases). CDR1 is SGHTA, CDR2 FQGNSA, per germline. The ends were cut back, 5 bases at V and 6 bases at J, with 16 bases in the middle. The length of the CDR3 is 14 residues. CDR3: CASSREARVDGYTF. The CDR3 region has the DNA TGTGCCAGCAGCCGGGAGGCCAGGGTGGATGGCTACACCTTC.

The chain has TRBV7-9 and TRBJ2-2, with TRBD1 matching 8 bases. Germline CDR1 reads SEHNR; CDR2 reads FQNEAQ (reference sequence). The CDR3 is 14 amino acids. Germline trimming cut 2 bases from V and 7 bases from J; bases unmatched to any gene: 3. CDR3 residues: CASSLSGGSGELFF. As DNA, the CDR3 is TGTGCCAGCAGCTTATCAGGGGGCAGCGGGGAGCTGTTTTTT.

There are a few counts of this clonotype. The chain uses TRBV19 and TRBJ1-1; D may be TRBD1 (5 bases). Germline loops: CDR1 LNHDA, CDR2 SQIVND (reference sequence). Trimming took off 7 bases at V and 1 base at J, with 7 bases between the two ends. This CDR3 contains 12 residues. The CDR3 spells CASMGENTEAFF. CDR3 nucleotide sequence: TGTGCCAGTATGGGGGAGAACACTGAAGCTTTCTTT.

Only a few counts were recorded for this clonotype. The genes are TRBV19 and TRBJ1-2, with D possibly matching TRBD1 (6 bases). V was cut by 7 bases and J by 2 bases, with 14 bases left in between. The CDR3 has 14 residues. Germline loops: CDR1 LNHDA, CDR2 SQIVND (reference sequence). CDR3 in DNA: TGTGCCAGTACCACCCGTGGGACAAACTATGGCTACACCTTC. Protein sequence: CASTTRGTNYGYTF.

This clonotype was detected many times. The chain carries TRBV7-2 and TRBJ2-6; 7 bases are a match to TRBD2. Trimming removed 1 base from V and 1 base from J; junction bases left unmatched: 4. Germline V gene sequence: CDR1 SGHTA, CDR2 FQGNSA. CDR3 length: 17 residues. CDR3 bases: TGTGCCAGCAGCTTAGGGGGGGGTTTGTCTGGGGCCAACGTCCTGACTTTC. It translates to CASSLGGGLSGANVLTF. Variable domain in full (rest from reference TRBV7-2 and TRBJ2-6): GAGVSQSPSNKVTEKGKDVELRCDPISGHTALYWYRQSLGQGLEFLIYFQGNSAPDKSGLPSDRFSAERTGGSVSTLTIQRTQQEDSAVYLCASSLGGGLSGANVLTFGAGSRLTVL.

This chain joins TRBV7-8 and TRBJ1-4; a possible D gene is TRBD1 (6 bases). This CDR3 is built from 16 residues. Germline assignment: CDR1 SGHVS and CDR2 FQNEAQ. V was trimmed by 0 bases and J by 3 bases, leaving 11 bases between them. The CDR3 DNA reads TGTGCCAGCAGCTTAGCAGCGGGGGCGTCTAATGAAAAACTGTTTTTT. It yields the protein CASSLAAGASNEKLFF.

This clonotype was detected only a few times. The V call is TRBV7-9, the J call TRBJ1-1; D possibly corresponds to TRBD1 (5 bases). Germline CDR1 and CDR2: SEHNR and FQNEAQ (reference sequence). The CDR3 is 13 amino acids. Trimming removed 3 bases at V and 10 bases at J, with 15 bases between. The CDR3 protein is CASSFSGTGGAFF. DNA of the CDR3: TGTGCCAGCAGCTTCTCAGGGACGGGGGGAGCTTTCTTT.

This clonotype was picked up many times. The chain carries TRBV7-2 and TRBJ1-3; D is undetermined. The germline gives CDR1 SGHTA, CDR2 FQGNSA. The V end was cut by 2 bases, the J end by 0 bases, with 5 bases between. CDR3 length: 14 amino acids. The CDR3 nucleotides read TGTGCCAGCAGCTTACTTCGCTCTGGAAACACCATATATTTT. Its translation is CASSLLRSGNTIYF.

This clonotype was seen a few times. V and J are TRBV5-4 and TRBJ1-2, with 7 nucleotides matching TRBD1. The CDR3 contains 14 residues. Germline V CDR1 and CDR2: SGHNT, YYREEE (reference sequence). The V and J ends lost 4 bases and 2 bases, in that order; junction bases with no gene match: 5. CDR3: CASSLGQRNYGYTF. The CDR3 coding sequence is TGTGCCAGCAGCCTGGGACAGAGAAACTATGGCTACACCTTC.

This clonotype was found many times. This sequence joins TRBV6-6 and TRBJ2-7; no clear D. Germline V gene sequence: CDR1 MNHNY, CDR2 SVGAGI (reference sequence). This CDR3 is built from 14 residues. V was trimmed by 4 bases and J by 2 bases, leaving 12 bases between them. The CDR3: CASSSPDVAYEQYF. CDR3 bases: TGTGCCAGCAGTTCTCCGGATGTAGCCTACGAGCAGTACTTC.

The CDR3 is CATGQGEQPQHF. The CDR3 nucleotides read TGTGCCACGGGACAGGGAGAGCAGCCCCAGCATTTT. The chain has TRBV10-3 and TRBJ1-5; the match to TRBD1 covers 9 bases. V lost 10 bases and J lost 7; bases outside the gene matches: 5. From germline, CDR1 is ENHRY and CDR2 SYGVKD. The length of the CDR3 is 12 residues.

This clonotype was seen a few times. The chain is built from TRBV2 and TRBJ2-5, with 11 bases matching TRBD2. Judging by the DNA end, TRBJ2-1 fits better; the J call may be wrong. This CDR3 spans 15 amino acids. Germline-derived CDR1 and CDR2 are SNHLY and FYNNEI. The CDR3 DNA sequence: TGTGCCAGCAGTGATGGACTAGCGGGCTTTAATGAGCAGTTCTTC. As protein: CASSDGLAGFNEQFF.

The chain joins TRBV10-3 to TRBJ1-5; 8 bases are shared with TRBD1. The germline CDR1 and CDR2 sequences are ENHRY and SYGVKD. This CDR3 has 14 amino acids. Trimming took 6 bases from V and 7 from J; bases not matched to a gene: 8. The CDR3 sequence is CAIRPGGPPQPQHF. The CDR3 coding sequence is TGTGCCATCAGACCAGGGGGCCCTCCCCAGCCCCAGCATTTT.

The gene calls are TRBV6-5 and TRBJ1-4; 9 bases agree with TRBD1. Per the germline V gene, CDR1 is MNHEY and CDR2 is SVGAGI. With 8 bases clipped from V and 3 bases from J, the junction kept 7 bases outside the gene matches. CDR3 size: 15 residues. The CDR3 nucleotides are TGTGCCAGCGGTGGCGGGACAGGGCCTAATGAAAAACTGTTTTTT. Its translation: CASGGGTGPNEKLFF.